The T cell receptor beta chain under discussion was sequenced for a study of blood T cell repertoires in COVID-19. Looking at the study overall: T cells, B-cell-depleted T cells, or PBMCs provided the cDNA or gDNA that served as material.

Sequencing used immunoSEQ multiplex PCR; TCRdb keeps in-frame clones, though not all of them. Altogether approximately 290,000 clones are present, around 89% being singletons, with the ten largest covering approximately 0.84%. This CDR3 has 14 residues. From germline, CDR1 is SGHRS and CDR2 YFSETQ. J lost 3 bases, V lost 4 bases, and 5 bases had no gene match. The TCR sequence derives from a man aged 25 to 45 with acute or convalescent COVID-19. Sequenced sample: peripheral blood. The chain recombines TRBV5-1 with TRBJ1-2, with TRBD1 identical over 8 bases. This CDR3 is CASSLGQVDYGYTF. CDR3 DNA sequence: TGCGCCAGCAGCCTGGGACAGGTAGACTATGGCTACACCTTC.